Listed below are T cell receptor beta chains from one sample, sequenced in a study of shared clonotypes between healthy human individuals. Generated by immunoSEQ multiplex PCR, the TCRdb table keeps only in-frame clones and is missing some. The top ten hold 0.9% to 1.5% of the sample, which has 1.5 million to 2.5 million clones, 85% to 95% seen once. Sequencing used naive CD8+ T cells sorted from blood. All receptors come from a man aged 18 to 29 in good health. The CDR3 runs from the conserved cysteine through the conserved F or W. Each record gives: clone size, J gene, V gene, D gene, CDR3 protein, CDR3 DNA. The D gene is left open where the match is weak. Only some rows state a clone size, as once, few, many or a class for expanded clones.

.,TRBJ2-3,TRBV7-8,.,CASSLGEASTDTQYF,TGTGCCAGCAGCTTGGGGGAGGCCAGCACAGATACGCAGTATTTT
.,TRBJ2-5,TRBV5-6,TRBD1,CASSLVRGWETQYF,TGTGCCAGCAGCTTGGTCAGGGGGTGGGAGACCCAGTACTTC
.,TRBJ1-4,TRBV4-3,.,CASSQVPGAEEEKLFF,TGCGCCAGCAGCCAAGTCCCCGGGGCCGAAGAAGAAAAACTGTTTTTT
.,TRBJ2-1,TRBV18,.,CASSPWTKSSYNEQFF,TGTGCCAGCTCACCATGGACCAAGAGCTCCTACAATGAGCAGTTCTTC
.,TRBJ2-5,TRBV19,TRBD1,CASSIWTGPETQYF,TGTGCCAGTAGTATCTGGACAGGGCCAGAGACCCAGTACTTC
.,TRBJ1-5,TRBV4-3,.,CASSQGPGVGQPQHF,TGCGCCAGCAGCCAAGGTCCAGGGGTAGGTCAGCCCCAGCATTTT
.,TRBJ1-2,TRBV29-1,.,CSVVDTGYGYTF,TGCAGCGTTGTGGATACGGGCTATGGCTACACCTTC
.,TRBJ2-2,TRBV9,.,CASSPMRPSTGELFF,TGTGCCAGCAGTCCTATGAGGCCGAGCACCGGGGAGCTGTTTTTT
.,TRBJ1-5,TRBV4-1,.,CASSLIRDNNQPQHF,TGCGCCAGCAGCCTCATACGGGACAACAATCAGCCCCAGCATTTT
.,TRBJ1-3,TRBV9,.,CASSVGGGSSGNTIYF,TGTGCCAGCAGCGTAGGAGGCGGTAGCTCTGGAAACACCATATATTTT
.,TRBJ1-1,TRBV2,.,CASTDGGGDTEAFF,TGTGCCAGCACCGACGGGGGCGGGGACACTGAAGCTTTCTTT
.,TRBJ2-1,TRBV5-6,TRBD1,CASSSTGENEQFF,TGTGCCAGCAGCTCCACAGGGGAAAATGAGCAGTTCTTC
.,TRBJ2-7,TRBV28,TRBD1,CASSLFGTASYEQYF,TGTGCCAGCAGTTTATTCGGGACAGCGTCCTACGAGCAGTACTTC
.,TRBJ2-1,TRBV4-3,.,CASSHGGNNEQFF,TGCGCCAGCAGCCACGGAGGGAACAATGAGCAGTTCTTC
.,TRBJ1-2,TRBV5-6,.,CASSWAGAGYTF,TGTGCCAGCAGCTGGGCGGGAGCCGGCTACACCTTC
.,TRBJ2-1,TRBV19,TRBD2,CASSARLAGVSPSIYNEQFF,TGTGCCAGTAGTGCAAGACTAGCGGGAGTTTCTCCTTCGATCTACAATGAGCAGTTCTTC
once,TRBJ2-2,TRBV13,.,CASSHPGTGSTGELFF,TGTGCCAGCAGCCACCCCGGGACTGGCAGCACCGGGGAGCTGTTTTTT
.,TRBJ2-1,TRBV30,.,CASVGGYNEQFF,TGTGCCTCGGTTGGCGGATACAATGAGCAGTTCTTC
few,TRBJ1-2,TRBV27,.,CASSGGDPGYTF,TGTGCCAGCAGTGGGGGGGACCCTGGCTACACCTTC
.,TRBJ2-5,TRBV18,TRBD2,CASLGLAELGETQYF,TGTGCCAGCTTAGGACTAGCGGAGCTCGGAGAGACCCAGTACTTC
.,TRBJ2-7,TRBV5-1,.,CASSLGGSTYEQYF,TGCGCCAGCAGCTTGGGGGGGAGTACCTACGAGCAGTACTTC
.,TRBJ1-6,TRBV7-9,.,CASSLGPGPSNNSPLHF,TGTGCCAGCAGCTTAGGGCCAGGGCCCTCCAATAATTCACCCCTCCACTTT
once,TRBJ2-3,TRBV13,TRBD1,CASSQLPQGRTDTQYF,TGTGCCAGCAGCCAGCTACCACAGGGGCGCACAGATACGCAGTATTTT
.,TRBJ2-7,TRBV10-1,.,CASSESLAFPQYF,TGCGCCAGCAGTGAGTCGTTGGCGTTTCCCCAGTACTTC
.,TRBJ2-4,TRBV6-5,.,CASSTGHYLYF,TGTGCCAGCAGCACAGGGCACTATCTGTACTTC
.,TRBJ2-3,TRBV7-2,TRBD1,CASSPTGGPGTDTQYF,TGTGCCAGCAGCCCGACAGGGGGCCCTGGCACAGATACGCAGTATTTT
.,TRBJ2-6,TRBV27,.,CASSPQQGPGANVLTF,TGTGCCAGCAGTCCCCAACAGGGCCCTGGGGCCAACGTCCTGACTTTC
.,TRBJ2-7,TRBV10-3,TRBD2,CAINSGSGYEQYF,TGTGCCATCAACAGCGGGAGTGGGTACGAGCAGTACTTC
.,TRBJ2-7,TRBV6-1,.,CASSEQDRAYEQYF,TGTGCCAGCAGTGAACAGGACAGAGCCTACGAGCAGTACTTC
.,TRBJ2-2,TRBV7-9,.,CAKAGTGELFF,TGTGCCAAAGCGGGCACCGGGGAGCTGTTTTTT